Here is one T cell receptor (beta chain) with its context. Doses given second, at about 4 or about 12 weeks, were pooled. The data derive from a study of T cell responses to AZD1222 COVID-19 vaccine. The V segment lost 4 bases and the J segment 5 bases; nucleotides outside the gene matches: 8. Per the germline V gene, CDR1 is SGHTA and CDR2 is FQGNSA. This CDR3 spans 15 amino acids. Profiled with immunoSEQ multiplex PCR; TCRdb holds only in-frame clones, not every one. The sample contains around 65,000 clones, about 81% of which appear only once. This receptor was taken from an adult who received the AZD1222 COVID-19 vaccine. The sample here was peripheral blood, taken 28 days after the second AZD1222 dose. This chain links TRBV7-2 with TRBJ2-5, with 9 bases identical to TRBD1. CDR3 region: CASSSRQGGRETQYF. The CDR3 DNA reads TGTGCCAGCAGCTCAAGACAGGGGGGGAGGGAGACCCAGTACTTC.